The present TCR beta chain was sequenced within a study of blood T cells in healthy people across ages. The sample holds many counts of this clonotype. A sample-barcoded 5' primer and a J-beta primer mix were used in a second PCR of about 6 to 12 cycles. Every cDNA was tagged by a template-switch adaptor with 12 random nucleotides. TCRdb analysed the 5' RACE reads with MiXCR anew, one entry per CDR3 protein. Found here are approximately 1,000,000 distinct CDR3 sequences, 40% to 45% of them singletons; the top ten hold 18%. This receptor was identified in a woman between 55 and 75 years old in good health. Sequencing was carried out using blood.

The CDR3 DNA follows: TGTGCCAGCAGCCCCGGACAGCACACAGATACGCAGTATTTT. Encoded protein: CASSPGQHTDTQYF. This chain uses TRBV7-7 with TRBJ2-3; D is perhaps TRBD1 (6 bases). V lost 5 bases and J 2 bases, leaving 11 bases between the germline ends. The germline gives CDR1 SSHAT, CDR2 FNYEAQ (reference sequence). The CDR3 spans 14 residues.